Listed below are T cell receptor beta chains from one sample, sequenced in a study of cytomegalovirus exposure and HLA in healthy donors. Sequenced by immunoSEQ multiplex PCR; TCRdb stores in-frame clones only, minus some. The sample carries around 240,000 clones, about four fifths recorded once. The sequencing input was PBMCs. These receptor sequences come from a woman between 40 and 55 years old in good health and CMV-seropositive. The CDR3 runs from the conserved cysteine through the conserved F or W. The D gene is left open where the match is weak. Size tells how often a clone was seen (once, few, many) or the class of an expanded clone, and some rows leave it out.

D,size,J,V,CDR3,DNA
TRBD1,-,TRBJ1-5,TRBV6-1,CASSAGQGNSNQPQHF,TGTGCCAGCAGTGCGGGACAGGGAAATAGCAATCAGCCCCAGCATTTT
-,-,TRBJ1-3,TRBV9,CASSVRDSGNTIYF,TGTGCCAGCAGCGTCCGGGACTCTGGAAACACCATATATTTT
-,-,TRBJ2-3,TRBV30,CACSLGGTQYF,TGTGCCTGTTCTTTAGGGGGTACGCAGTATTTT
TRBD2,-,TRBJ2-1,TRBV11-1,CASSFPPPLAGAEQFF,TGTGCCAGCAGCTTCCCCCCCCCACTAGCGGGGGCTGAGCAGTTCTTC
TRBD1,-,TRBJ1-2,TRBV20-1,CSAQGGYGYTF,TGCAGTGCCCAGGGGGGCTATGGCTACACCTTC
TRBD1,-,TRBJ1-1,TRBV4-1,CASSKFQGGRDTEAFF,TGCGCCAGCAGTAAATTTCAAGGGGGCCGTGACACTGAAGCTTTCTTT
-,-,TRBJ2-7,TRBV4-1,CASSQERPQTVVSEQYF,TGCGCCAGCAGCCAAGAACGTCCCCAGACAGTAGTCTCGGAGCAGTACTTC
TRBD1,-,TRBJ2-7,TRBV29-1,CSGGQGNYEQYF,TGCAGCGGCGGACAGGGGAACTACGAGCAGTACTTC
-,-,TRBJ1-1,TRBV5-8,CASSFQGGSFVEAFF,TGTGCCAGCAGCTTCCAGGGAGGGTCGTTTGTTGAAGCTTTCTTT
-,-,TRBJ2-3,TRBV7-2,CASRPTGNTDTQYF,TGTGCCAGCAGACCGACAGGAAACACAGATACGCAGTATTTT
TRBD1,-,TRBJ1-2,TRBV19,CASTMSSDRGLYGYTF,TGTGCCAGTACCATGAGTTCGGACAGGGGGCTTTATGGCTACACCTTC
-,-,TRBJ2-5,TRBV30,CAWSRNAIQETQYF,TGTGCCTGGAGTAGAAACGCTATACAAGAGACCCAGTACTTC
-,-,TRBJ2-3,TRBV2,CASRKGDGLVGDTQYF,TGTGCCAGCAGGAAGGGGGACGGACTAGTAGGAGATACGCAGTATTTT
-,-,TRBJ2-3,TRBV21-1,CASTLGLAACTDTQYF,TGTGCCAGCACCCTGGGACTAGCGGCTTGCACAGATACGCAGTATTTT
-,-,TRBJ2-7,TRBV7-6,CASSRIPGKAYEQYF,TGTGCCAGCAGCCGTATACCAGGGAAGGCCTACGAGCAGTACTTC
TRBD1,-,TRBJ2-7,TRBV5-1,CASSPPGTGGSYEQYF,TGCGCCAGCAGCCCCCCCGGGACAGGGGGCTCCTACGAGCAGTACTTC
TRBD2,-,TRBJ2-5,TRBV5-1,CASSYGTSQETQYF,TGCGCCAGCAGCTATGGGACTAGCCAAGAGACCCAGTACTTC
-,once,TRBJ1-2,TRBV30,CAWSRGADYGYTF,TGTGCCTGGAGTAGGGGCGCAGACTATGGCTACACCTTC
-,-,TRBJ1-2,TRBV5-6,CASSSGTGNYGYTF,TGTGCCAGCAGCTCCGGGACTGGCAACTATGGCTACACCTTC
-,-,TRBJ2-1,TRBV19,CASAGLLLDEQFF,TGTGCCAGTGCGGGCCTCTTGTTGGATGAGCAGTTCTTC
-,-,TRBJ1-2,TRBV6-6,CASSYSGGPSDGYTF,TGTGCCAGCAGTTACTCGGGGGGACCCAGTGACGGCTACACCTTC
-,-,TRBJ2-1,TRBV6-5,CASSPQLASLGEQFF,TGTGCCAGCAGTCCCCAGCTAGCCTCTTTAGGGGAGCAGTTCTTC
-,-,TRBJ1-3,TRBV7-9,CASSLSRGGGNTIYF,TGTGCCAGCAGCTTAAGCCGGGGTGGCGGAAACACCATATATTTT
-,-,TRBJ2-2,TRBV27,CASSLMGAENTGELFF,TGTGCCAGCAGTTTAATGGGGGCGGAGAACACCGGGGAGCTGTTTTTT
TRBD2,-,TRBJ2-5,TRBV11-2,CASSPGLAQYF,TGTGCCAGCAGCCCGGGACTAGCACAGTACTTC
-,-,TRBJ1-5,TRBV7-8,CASSLATGSNQPQHF,TGTGCCAGCAGCTTAGCAACAGGATCGAATCAGCCCCAGCATTTT
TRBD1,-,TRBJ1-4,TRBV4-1,CASSPLQGKDGFWKLFF,TGCGCCAGCAGCCCCCTACAGGGGAAAGATGGCTTTTGGAAACTGTTTTTT
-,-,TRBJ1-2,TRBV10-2,CASSESGQTYGYTF,TGCGCCAGCAGTGAATCCGGACAGACATATGGCTACACCTTC
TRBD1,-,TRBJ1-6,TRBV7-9,CASSPDRVDSPLHF,TGTGCCAGCAGCCCAGACAGGGTTGACTCACCCCTCCACTTT
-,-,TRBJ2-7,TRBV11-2,CASSFEDRSHEQYF,TGTGCCAGCAGCTTCGAAGACAGATCCCACGAGCAGTACTTC
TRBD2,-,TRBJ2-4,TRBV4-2,CASSPSAGGAKNIQYF,TGTGCCAGCAGCCCATCAGCGGGGGGAGCCAAAAACATTCAGTACTTC
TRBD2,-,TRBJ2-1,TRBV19,CAATGASGRASYNEQFF,TGTGCCGCTACGGGGGCTAGCGGGAGGGCGTCCTACAATGAGCAGTTCTTC
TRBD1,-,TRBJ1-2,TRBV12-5,CASAVSGGHGYTF,TGTGCTAGTGCCGTTTCAGGGGGGCATGGCTACACCTTC
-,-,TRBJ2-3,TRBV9,CASSPRSDTQYF,TGTGCCAGTTCACCGAGGTCAGATACGCAGTATTTT
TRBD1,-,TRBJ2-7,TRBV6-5,CASSSAGTGPYEQYF,TGTGCCAGCAGTTCAGCCGGGACAGGTCCCTACGAGCAGTACTTC
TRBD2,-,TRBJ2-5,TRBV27,CASSSPRIGGGETQYF,TGTGCCAGCAGTTCACCGCGGATTGGGGGAGGGGAGACCCAGTACTTC
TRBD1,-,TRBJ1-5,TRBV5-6,CASSGGQGKGQPQHF,TGTGCCAGCAGCGGGGGACAGGGAAAAGGTCAGCCCCAGCATTTT
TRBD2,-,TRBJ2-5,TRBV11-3,CASSLREAGGETQYF,TGTGCCAGCAGCTTGCGCGAAGCGGGAGGGGAGACCCAGTACTTC
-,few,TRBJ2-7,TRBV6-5,CASRDSYYEQYF,TGTGCCAGCAGGGACAGCTACTACGAGCAGTACTTC
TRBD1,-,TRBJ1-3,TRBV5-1,CASSSGQGAGNTIYF,TGCGCCAGCAGCTCCGGACAGGGGGCTGGAAACACCATATATTTT
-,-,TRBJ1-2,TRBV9,CASSVVPRGNYGYTF,TGTGCCAGCAGCGTAGTACCCAGGGGCAACTATGGCTACACCTTC
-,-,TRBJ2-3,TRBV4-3,CASSQEQSTDTQYF,TGCGCCAGCAGCCAAGAACAGAGTACAGATACGCAGTATTTT
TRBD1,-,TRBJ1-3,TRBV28,CASSLLTGQVYF,TGTGCCAGCAGTTTACTGACGGGACAGGTTTATTTT